This T cell receptor beta chain is from a study of cytomegalovirus exposure and HLA in healthy donors (dated by TCRdb to between 2016 and 2019). For context, the study as a whole: A later analysis indicated that the 95 to 150 validation repertoires were generated on the platform also employed for the approximately 670 repertoires of the first cohort. The study aimed to test whether cataloging public T cell receptors could reveal signatures of past pathogen exposure. In addition to the first cohort of several hundred subjects, a separate validation cohort of approximately 130 different subjects was used. To predict cytomegalovirus infection status, the study combined high-throughput TCR immunosequencing, statistical association of individual TCRs with disease status, and machine learning. Overall study outcomes, separate from this receptor: The authors suggested that the approach could potentially be generalized to other disease states and immunological phenotypes. Three of the identified cytomegalovirus-associated TCR beta chains were confirmed in vitro to be specific for cytomegalovirus antigens. A later analysis found that TCRs clustered in the first cohort also tended to co-occur in the 120 validation repertoires, with more than 90% of cluster scores above 0. All 110 or so repertoires were used to score co-occurrence in the validation cohort in a later analysis, because that analysis had no HLA typing for the cohort. In both the original and validation cohorts, the classifier was reported to diagnose cytomegalovirus status with high specificity and sensitivity. A total of fewer than 200 TCR beta chains were listed by the study as associated with cytomegalovirus. Across donors, most TCR sequences were observed very rarely, whereas some public TCRs were present in many individuals.

As concerns this clone: This receptor's antigen is unknown. The input lacks base qualities; no much larger clone sits a single base away.

The germline V gene (reference sequence) yields MNHEY for CDR1 and SMNVEV for CDR2. V is reduced by 8 bases and J by 3 bases, leaving a spacing of 11 bases between them. The CDR3 holds 12 amino acids from the cysteine to the phenylalanine. Of all the DNA, just the CDR3 is kept, 36 bases in frame from base 1. The library was obtained by the immunoSEQ multiplex PCR assay. In the authors' own workflow: A statistical classification framework was built for diagnosing cytomegalovirus status from the catalog of TCR beta chain sequences. TCRdb holds this immuneACCESS table with in-frame rearrangements only. Some clones are missing; in checked studies, unresolved V genes explain under half, and the rest has no known cause. The V and J calls and clone size are taken from that table; D and trimming were inferred from the DNA. This sample comprises around 150,000 clones, 84% of them detected only once. The ten largest clones add up to 9.5% to 13% of the sample.

Donors formed part of the validation cohort, which comprised 120 or so subjects and was distinct from the first cohort of 666 subjects. The V and J genes are TRBV27 and TRBJ2-7; TRBD2 is a weak D gene call, 5 bases matching. The sample was PBMCs. This sequence originates from a man younger than 45 in good health and CMV-seropositive. In nucleotide form, the sequence is TGTGCCAGCGGCGGGCCTTTCTACGAGCAGTACTTC. Translated, this gives CASGGPFYEQYF.